Listed here are 27 T cell receptor beta chains from one sample, sequenced in a study of beta chain features in type 1 diabetes. The entirety of the isolated RNA underwent reverse transcription, so expressed TCRB transcripts were sequenced. Only in-frame clones appear in the TCRdb table, and some are missing; sequencing was by immunoSEQ multiplex PCR. Of some 410,000 clones listed, 10% to 12% are singletons. Source material: naive CD4+ T cells from blood. The receptors were gathered from a woman under 30 in good health.

This clone was counted a few times. The chain is built from TRBV28 and TRBJ2-4, with D tentatively TRBD2 (5 bases). V lost 7 bases and J 7 bases, leaving 14 bases between the germline ends. Germline loops: CDR1 MDHEN, CDR2 SYDVKM. The CDR3 consists of 13 residues. In DNA form, the CDR3 reads TGTGCCAGCACCATACCCGGGAAGAACATTCAGTACTTC. Its translation: CASTIPGKNIQYF.

The chain employs TRBV7-9 and TRBJ1-6; D gene uncertain. The ends were cut back, 3 bases at V and 7 bases at J, with 4 bases in the middle. This CDR3 spans 12 amino acids. Germline lookup yields CDR1 SEHNR and CDR2 FQNEAQ (reference sequence). The CDR3 region is CASSFGNSPLHF. CDR3 DNA sequence: TGTGCCAGCAGCTTTGGGAATTCACCCCTCCACTTT.

The chain joins TRBV6-5 to TRBJ2-4, with D perhaps matching TRBD2 (6 bases). The V end lost 6 bases, the J end lost 0 bases, and 12 bases lay between the germline ends. Per germline, CDR1 MNHEY and CDR2 SVGAGI. CDR3 length: 15 amino acids. CDR3 nucleotide sequence: TGTGCCAGCAGGGATAGCGGATTAGCCAAAAACATTCAGTACTTC. Translated, it gives CASRDSGLAKNIQYF.

The J gene is TRBJ2-3, the V gene TRBV29-1, with 9 bases fitting TRBD2. V dropped 4 bases and J dropped 1; count of bases not matched to a gene: 6. The CDR3 length is 15 residues. CDR1 and CDR2 from the germline V gene are SQVTM and ANQGSEA. The chain's CDR3 is CSVGTSGSGTDTQYF. The CDR3 nucleotides are TGCAGCGTTGGTACTAGCGGGTCTGGCACAGATACGCAGTATTTT.

The chain carries TRBV7-9 and TRBJ2-4; 9 bases line up with TRBD2. CDR1 is SEHNR, CDR2 FQNEAQ, per germline (reference sequence). The CDR3 length is 12 residues. J lost 13 bases, V lost 4 bases, and 5 bases had no gene match. Here the CDR3 DNA reads TGTGCCAGCAGCTCCGCCAGCGGGGGGCAGTACTTC. This gives the protein CASSSASGGQYF.

This clone has only a few counts. The chain links TRBV29-1 to TRBJ1-2; tentative D call: TRBD1 (6 bases). The germline V gene encodes CDR1 SQVTM and CDR2 ANQGSEA. There are 15 residues in the CDR3. Trimming removed 6 bases at V and 7 bases at J, with 24 bases between. CDR3 bases: TGCAGCGTCCTCCCAGACTTGGGACAACTCTCTGGCTACACCTTC. Protein product: CSVLPDLGQLSGYTF.

A few counts support this clone. The chain links TRBV28 to TRBJ1-6, with unresolved D. V was shortened by 2 bases and J by 7 bases, with 3 bases between the two germline ends. The CDR3 spans 12 residues. Germline V gives CDR1 MDHEN, CDR2 SYDVKM. The CDR3 spells CASSLINSPLHF. The CDR3 DNA reads TGTGCCAGCAGTTTAATAAATTCACCCCTCCACTTT.

This clone came up a few times. The chain is built from TRBV7-2 and TRBJ1-1; D is ambiguous. Germline loops: CDR1 SGHTA, CDR2 FQGNSA. V dropped 3 bases and J dropped 0 bases, with 2 bases sitting between them. The CDR3 has 12 amino acids. The CDR3 loop reads CASSFMNTEAFF. As DNA, the CDR3 is TGTGCCAGCAGCTTCATGAACACTGAAGCTTTCTTT.

This chain links TRBV14 with TRBJ2-1; 7 nucleotides match TRBD2. V dropped 1 base and J dropped 4; count of bases not matched to a gene: 10. This CDR3 spans 17 amino acids. CDR1 is SGHDN and CDR2 is FVKESK in the germline V gene. DNA for the CDR3: TGTGCCAGCAGCCAAGGCGCAGTGGGGACTACGTACAATGAGCAGTTCTTC. As protein: CASSQGAVGTTYNEQFF.

The sample holds a few counts of this clone. The rearrangement joins TRBV5-1 to TRBJ2-3, with a weak D call TRBD2 (6 bases). This CDR3 has 15 amino acids. CDR1 is SGHRS, CDR2 YFSETQ, per germline. Trimming pared 2 bases from V and 5 bases from J, leaving 15 bases between. The CDR3: CASSFYGDLVDTQYF. CDR3 nucleotide sequence: TGCGCCAGCAGCTTTTATGGGGACTTGGTAGATACGCAGTATTTT.

The chain employs TRBV28 and TRBJ2-7; 9 nucleotides match TRBD1. The V segment lost 8 bases and the J segment 3 bases; nucleotides outside the gene matches: 5. CDR3 length: 13 residues. CDR1 and CDR2 from the germline V gene are MDHEN and SYDVKM. DNA of the CDR3: TGTGCCAGCGAGGACAGGGGCGACTACGAGCAGTACGTC. It is translated as CASEDRGDYEQYV.

The table lists this clone with a few counts. V and J are TRBV7-9 and TRBJ1-5; no reliable D call. V lost 1 base and J lost 3, with 7 bases in between. Germline CDR1 is SEHNR and CDR2 is FQNEAQ (reference sequence). The CDR3 spans 14 residues. The DNA for the CDR3 is TGTGCCAGCAGCTTAGGTGAGGTCAATCAGCCCCAGCATTTT. Translated, it gives CASSLGEVNQPQHF.

For this clone: The junction departs from the called germline gene at one end, perhaps through a read error. The chain has TRBV29-1 and TRBJ1-4; D is uncertain. The CDR3 runs 11 residues. The germline V gene has CDR1 SQVTM and CDR2 ANQGSEA. Here the CDR3 reads CKARIGEKLFF. In DNA, the CDR3 is TGTAAGGCGCGGATCGGCGAAAAACTGTTTTTT.

The chain has TRBV19 and TRBJ2-4, with TRBD1 matching 7 bases. Germline assignment: CDR1 LNHDA and CDR2 SQIVND (reference sequence). The CDR3 totals 11 residues. The ends lost 8 bases at V and 8 bases at J; junction bases unmatched: 3. CDR3 bases: TGTGCCAGTCGGGACAGCTACATTCAGTACTTC. This encodes CASRDSYIQYF.

This clone appeared a few times. The gene calls are TRBV10-3 and TRBJ2-7, with D tentatively TRBD1 (6 bases). The CDR3 has 12 amino acids. Trimming pared 10 bases from V and 3 bases from J, leaving 13 bases between. Per germline, CDR1 ENHRY and CDR2 SYGVKD. The chain's CDR3 is CATRDTVYEQYF. The CDR3 DNA follows: TGTGCCACGAGGGACACCGTCTACGAGCAGTACTTC.

This chain joins TRBV29-1 and TRBJ2-7; D is unresolved. The ends were cut back, 1 base at V and 0 bases at J, with 7 bases in the middle. Germline V CDR1 and CDR2: SQVTM, ANQGSEA. The length of the CDR3 is 13 residues. CDR3 sequence (DNA): TGCAGCGTTGAAGCGACTTACTCCTACGAGCAGTACTTC. Its translation is CSVEATYSYEQYF.

This clone came up a few times. The J gene is TRBJ2-3, the V gene TRBV5-1; D is perhaps TRBD1 (5 bases). Germline assignment: CDR1 SGHRS and CDR2 YFSETQ. V dropped 0 bases and J dropped 6 bases, with 11 bases sitting between them. This CDR3 comprises 14 residues. The CDR3 bases are TGCGCCAGCAGCTTGGGGCAGGGCAGCGATACGCAGTATTTT. Amino acid sequence: CASSLGQGSDTQYF. The entire variable domain, with the rest obtained from reference TRBV5-1 and TRBJ2-3, is as follows: KAGVTQTPRYLIKTRGQQVTLSCSPISGHRSVSWYQQTPGQGLQFLFEYFSETQRNKGNFPGRFSGRQFSNSRSEMNVSTLELGDSALYLCASSLGQGSDTQYFGPGTRLTVL.

The rearrangement joins TRBV28 to TRBJ1-6; 7 nucleotides line up with TRBD1. Germline CDR1 is MDHEN and CDR2 is SYDVKM. V lost 6 bases and J lost 10; bases outside the gene matches: 6. The CDR3 covers 13 residues. CDR3 sequence: CASRDRDWSPLHF. The CDR3 coding sequence is TGTGCCAGCAGAGACAGGGATTGGTCACCCCTCCACTTT.

This clone was counted a few times. The chain combines TRBV9 with TRBJ1-1; D is unresolved. V was clipped by 3 bases and J by 3 bases, with 9 bases between them. The V gene's germline CDR1 is SGDLS and CDR2 YYNGEE. This CDR3 is 13 amino acids long. The CDR3 protein is CASSASIHTEAFF. The CDR3 coding sequence is TGTGCCAGCAGCGCAAGTATCCACACTGAAGCTTTCTTT.

The CDR3 reads CASSPLAGMNTEAFF. The CDR3 coding sequence is TGTGCCAGCTCACCACTTGCAGGGATGAACACTGAAGCTTTCTTT. The rearrangement links TRBV18 to TRBJ1-1; a possible D gene is TRBD1 (5 bases). The V end lost 1 base, the J end lost 0 bases, and 9 bases lay between the germline ends. Germline V gene sequence: CDR1 KGHSH, CDR2 LQKENI. The CDR3 is 15 amino acids.

The rearrangement uses TRBV7-2 and TRBJ2-1; a possible D gene is TRBD2 (6 bases). This CDR3 comprises 14 residues. V shed 5 bases and J shed 6 bases, with 14 bases lying between them. CDR1 SGHTA and CDR2 FQGNSA come from the germline V gene. The CDR3 is CASSPGTSTNEQFF. The CDR3 DNA reads TGTGCCAGCAGCCCCGGGACTTCAACCAATGAGCAGTTCTTC.

Regarding this clone: It may be a read error: a sequence one base away is much more abundant. J is TRBJ2-3 and V is TRBV11-1; D gene ambiguous. The CDR3 loop spans 12 amino acids. V was pared by 5 bases and J by 2 bases, with 5 bases between. Germline CDR1 is SGHAT and CDR2 is FQDESV (reference sequence). CDR3 protein: CASSPHTDTQYF. DNA for the CDR3: TGTGCCAGCAGCCCCCACACAGATACGCAGTATTTT.

The chain uses TRBV6-5 and TRBJ1-5; possible D gene TRBD1, 6 bases. Trimming removed 2 bases from V and 4 bases from J, with 12 bases in between. The CDR3 runs 15 residues. Germline CDR1 reads MNHEY; CDR2 reads SVGAGI. The CDR3 bases are TGTGCCAGCAGTTACCGGCAGGGGAGAAATCAGCCCCAGCATTTT. It encodes CASSYRQGRNQPQHF.

Written as DNA, the CDR3 is TGTGCCAGCAGCTTAGCCGGGGAAGCCAAAAACATTCAGTACTTC. Translation gives CASSLAGEAKNIQYF. V is TRBV7-9 and J is TRBJ2-4, with D possibly matching TRBD2 (5 bases). Germline assignment: CDR1 SEHNR and CDR2 FQNEAQ (reference sequence). This CDR3 region has 15 residues. V gave up 0 bases and J gave up 0 bases, with 6 bases separating them.

This clone has more than one count but fewer than ten. V gene TRBV4-3 combines with J gene TRBJ1-1; no definite D call. The CDR3 extends over 15 amino acids. Per the germline V gene, CDR1 is LGHNA and CDR2 is YSLEER. V dropped 0 bases and J dropped 1 base, with 9 bases sitting between them. CDR3 loop: CASSQEVARNTEAFF. In DNA, the CDR3 is TGCGCCAGCAGCCAAGAAGTGGCGCGGAACACTGAAGCTTTCTTT.

This clone was counted only a few times. The gene calls are TRBV12-5 and TRBJ1-1, with a possible D match to TRBD1 (6 bases). Per the germline V gene, CDR1 is LGHNT and CDR2 is FRNRAP. V dropped 3 bases and J dropped 4 bases, with 9 bases sitting between them. This CDR3 is 13 amino acids long. The CDR3 DNA reads TGTGCTAGTGGTTTTGGAGGGGGCACTGAAGCTTTCTTT. As protein: CASGFGGGTEAFF. Variable domain in full (rest from reference TRBV12-5 and TRBJ1-1): DARVTQTPRHKVTEMGQEVTMRCQPILGHNTVFWYRQTMMQGLELLAYFRNRAPLDDSGMPKDRFSAEMPDATLATLKIQPSEPRDSAVYFCASGFGGGTEAFFGQGTRLTVV.

Only a few counts were recorded for this clone. The rearrangement uses TRBV12-5 and TRBJ1-1, with D perhaps matching TRBD1 (5 bases). V lost 5 bases to trimming and J lost 7 bases, with 8 bases between them. The CDR3 runs to 11 residues. The germline V gene encodes CDR1 LGHNT and CDR2 FRNRAP. The CDR3 nucleotides read TGTGCTAGTGGTCAGGGTGATGAAGCTTTCTTT. It codes for CASGQGDEAFF. The full variable domain, completed using reference TRBV12-5 and TRBJ1-1, is DARVTQTPRHKVTEMGQEVTMRCQPILGHNTVFWYRQTMMQGLELLAYFRNRAPLDDSGMPKDRFSAEMPDATLATLKIQPSEPRDSAVYFCASGQGDEAFFGQGTRLTVV.